The 24 T cell receptor beta chains given below trace back to one sample, sequenced in a study of blood T cell repertoires in COVID-19. Profiled with immunoSEQ multiplex PCR; TCRdb holds only in-frame clones, not every one. The repertoire holds 87,000 or so clones, with about 85% as singletons. Sequencing was performed on peripheral blood. The receptors come from a woman older than 75 with COVID-19, enrolled during active disease.

The genes are TRBV5-1 and TRBJ2-1, with 12 nucleotides matching TRBD2. The CDR3 length is 17 residues. CDR1 SGHRS and CDR2 YFSETQ come from the germline V gene. V shed 4 bases and J 0 bases; nucleotides not matched to a gene: 5. This CDR3 is CASSPGLAGGSYNEQFF. CDR3 DNA: TGCGCCAGCAGCCCGGGACTAGCGGGTGGCTCCTACAATGAGCAGTTCTTC.

The V gene is TRBV5-5, the J gene TRBJ1-5; D not resolved. With 0 bases removed from V and 0 bases from J, the gap between germline ends came to 4 bases. The germline V gene encodes CDR1 SGHKS and CDR2 YYEKEE (reference sequence). The CDR3 sequence is 14 residues long. This chain's CDR3 is CASSLGYSNQPQHF. CDR3 nucleotide sequence: TGTGCCAGCAGCTTGGGCTATAGCAATCAGCCCCAGCATTTT.

CDR3 bases: TGTGCCAGCAGCGGGACAGGGGTCGGGGAGCTGTTTTTT. Protein product: CASSGTGVGELFF. The rearrangement joins TRBV2 to TRBJ2-2, with TRBD1 matching over 10 bases. This CDR3 comprises 13 residues. V shed 6 bases and J 7 bases; nucleotides not matched to a gene: 2. Germline V CDR1 and CDR2: SNHLY, FYNNEI.

CDR3 DNA sequence: TGCGCCAGCAGCTTGGCCGGGCAGGGGTCCACCGGGGAGCTGTTTTTT. Translated: CASSLAGQGSTGELFF. This chain links TRBV5-1 with TRBJ2-2; TRBD1 is a possible D gene (6 bases). There are 16 residues in the CDR3. CDR1 is SGHRS and CDR2 is YFSETQ in the germline V gene. V was shortened by 0 bases and J by 4 bases, with 13 bases between the two germline ends.

This rearrangement joins TRBV21-1 to TRBJ2-3; the table's D call, TRBD1, was not checked against the DNA. TRBV21-1 is designated a pseudogene. This CDR3 is built from 19 residues. The CDR3: CASSKVWLYVSFRTDTQYF. CDR3 nucleotide sequence: TGTGCCAGCAGCAAAGTTTGGCTGTACGTCTCCTTTCGCACAGATACGCAGTATTTT.

The chain combines TRBV10-3 with TRBJ2-1; no firm D call. Germline loops: CDR1 ENHRY, CDR2 SYGVKD. Trimming stripped 4 bases from V and 0 bases from J, with 4 bases between. The length of the CDR3 is 13 residues. The CDR3 nucleotides read TGTGCCATCAGTGCGAGCTCCTACAATGAGCAGTTCTTC. It encodes CAISASSYNEQFF.

This rearrangement joins TRBV5-4 to TRBJ2-7, with 7 bases matching TRBD1. V shed 5 bases, J shed 6 bases, and the junction held 14 bases outside the gene matches. This CDR3 region has 15 residues. The germline V gene has CDR1 SGHNT and CDR2 YYREEE (reference sequence). The CDR3 protein is CASRTDRVSFSEQYF. The CDR3 nucleotides are TGTGCCAGCAGGACCGACAGGGTTTCCTTCAGCGAGCAGTACTTC.

This chain links TRBV7-3 with TRBJ2-3; D is unclear. V was pared by 5 bases and J by 2 bases, with 11 bases between. This CDR3 is built from 14 residues. Germline lookup yields CDR1 SGHTA and CDR2 FQGTGA. CDR3 bases: TGTGCCAGCAGCGAGGCGGCCCACACAGATACGCAGTATTTT. Translating it yields CASSEAAHTDTQYF.

The CDR3 region is CAISESGGPLYGYTF. The CDR3, as DNA: TGTGCCATCAGTGAGAGTGGCGGGCCCCTCTATGGCTACACCTTC. V gene TRBV10-3 combines with J gene TRBJ1-2; D ambiguous. The length of the CDR3 is 15 residues. The ends were cut back, 2 bases at V and 4 bases at J, with 14 bases in the middle. Germline V gene sequence: CDR1 ENHRY, CDR2 SYGVKD.

J is TRBJ2-1 and V is TRBV9; D not resolved. The CDR3 sequence is 15 residues long. Germline V gene lookup returns CDR1 SGDLS and CDR2 YYNGEE. The ends were cut back, 0 bases at V and 1 base at J, with 8 bases in the middle. CDR3 loop: CASSVEAASYNEQFF. The CDR3 nucleotides are TGTGCCAGCAGCGTAGAGGCGGCGTCCTACAATGAGCAGTTCTTC.

The chain joins TRBV7-6 to TRBJ1-2, with 7 bases aligning to TRBD1. Losses at the gene ends were 5 bases for V and 6 bases for J; bases not matched to a gene: 9. The CDR3 sequence is 14 residues long. Germline V gene data show CDR1 as SGHVS and CDR2 as FNYEAQ. The CDR3 protein is CASSIHRDSDGYTF. In DNA form, the CDR3 reads TGTGCCAGCAGCATCCACCGGGACAGCGATGGCTACACCTTC.

V usage is TRBV2 and J usage is TRBJ1-6; 9 nucleotides align to TRBD1. Germline loops: CDR1 SNHLY, CDR2 FYNNEI. The CDR3 has 14 residues. The J segment lost 4 bases and the V segment lost 11 bases, leaving 6 bases of the junction unmatched. In DNA, the CDR3 is TGTGCCGGTGGGACAGGGATATATAATTCACCCCTCCACTTT. Amino acids: CAGGTGIYNSPLHF. Full variable domain (missing parts from reference TRBV2 and TRBJ1-6): EPEVTQTPSHQVTQMGQEVILRCVPISNHLYFYWYRQILGQKVEFLVSFYNNEISEKSEIFDDQFSVERPDGSNFTLKIRSTKLEDSAMYFCAGGTGIYNSPLHFGNGTRLTVT.

The chain combines TRBV4-1 with TRBJ2-1; perhaps TRBD1 as D (6 bases). V shed 2 bases and J shed 2 bases, with 16 bases lying between them. The CDR3 totals 17 residues. CDR1 and CDR2 from the germline V gene are MGHRA and YSYEKL. The CDR3 spells CASSQSGDRGTYNEQFF. CDR3 nucleotides: TGCGCCAGCAGCCAATCAGGGGACCGTGGAACCTACAATGAGCAGTTCTTC.

The chain couples TRBV18 to TRBJ2-3, with TRBD1 identical over 7 bases. The junction had 7 bases not matched to a gene; V was cut back by 5 bases and J by 2 bases. The germline gives CDR1 KGHSH, CDR2 LQKENI. The CDR3 has 15 residues. CDR3 loop: CASSTGQDYTDTQYF. DNA for the CDR3: TGTGCCAGCTCAACAGGACAGGATTACACAGATACGCAGTATTTT.

The chain employs TRBV6-5 and TRBJ1-3; 8 nucleotides align to TRBD1. Trimming cost V 5 bases and J 4 bases; bases outside gene matches: 4. The CDR3 runs to 14 residues. Germline lookup yields CDR1 MNHEY and CDR2 SVGAGI. CDR3 nucleotide sequence: TGTGCCAGCAGTAGCAGGGGGCTCGGAAACACCATATATTTT. It translates to CASSSRGLGNTIYF.

The sample holds one count of this clone. V and J are TRBV6-2 or TRBV6-3 and TRBJ1-2; D is undetermined. Per the germline V gene, CDR1 is MNHEY and CDR2 is SVGEGT. This CDR3 contains 12 residues. V dropped 5 bases and J dropped 9 bases, with 13 bases sitting between them. CDR3 in amino acids: CASSNSRSSYTF. CDR3 sequence (DNA): TGTGCCAGCAGTAATTCGAGGTCTAGCTACACCTTC.

This sequence joins TRBV6-6 and TRBJ2-5; a weak D match, TRBD1 (6 bases). Germline V gene sequence: CDR1 MNHNY, CDR2 SVGAGI (reference sequence). The CDR3 is 13 residues long. Trimming removed 7 bases from V and 3 bases from J, with 12 bases in between. The CDR3 sequence: CASNQDRKETQYF. DNA for the CDR3: TGTGCCAGCAACCAAGACAGGAAAGAGACCCAGTACTTC.

V gene TRBV7-3 combines with J gene TRBJ2-7, with 9 bases aligning to TRBD1. This CDR3 is built from 14 residues. Germline values: CDR1 SGHTA, CDR2 FQGTGA. Unmatched junction bases numbered 5, after V lost 4 bases and J lost 4 bases. This CDR3 reads CASSSGQGGYEQYF. CDR3 in DNA: TGTGCCAGCAGCTCGGGACAGGGTGGTTACGAGCAGTACTTC.

The V and J genes are TRBV12-3 or TRBV12-4 and TRBJ1-4; D uncertain. V lost 2 bases to trimming and J lost 11 bases, with 12 bases between them. The CDR3 is 13 residues long. DNA of the CDR3: TGTGCCAGCAGTTTACGAGGCCAGATGAAACTGTTTTTT. Its protein product is CASSLRGQMKLFF.

The V and J genes are TRBV11-2 and TRBJ2-3; 10 bases line up with TRBD2. The junction had 8 bases not matched to a gene; V was cut back by 0 bases and J by 5 bases. Germline lookup yields CDR1 SGHAT and CDR2 FQNNGV. CDR3 size: 17 residues. As DNA, the CDR3 is TGTGCCAGCAGCTTAGAATGGAGCGGGGGGGAAGGAGATACGCAGTATTTT. Translation: CASSLEWSGGEGDTQYF. The full variable domain, with the rest looked up from reference TRBV11-2 and TRBJ2-3, is EAGVAQSPRYKIIEKRQSVAFWCNPISGHATLYWYQQILGQGPKLLIQFQNNGVVDDSQLPKDRFSAERLKGVDSTLKIQPAKLEDSAVYLCASSLEWSGGEGDTQYFGPGTRLTVL.

This CDR3 is CASGWGDRGRKNEQFF. CDR3 nucleotide sequence: TGCGCCAGCGGCTGGGGGGACAGGGGGCGCAAAAATGAGCAGTTCTTC. This chain links TRBV5-1 with TRBJ2-1; 12 bases match TRBD1. CDR3 length equals 16 residues. V gave up 7 bases and J gave up 7 bases; unmatched junction bases: 12. Germline-derived CDR1 and CDR2 are SGHRS and YFSETQ.

Remarks on this clone: Other DNA sequences in this specimen translate into the identical CDR3. The chain uses TRBV29-1 and TRBJ1-2; TRBD1 matches at 8 bases. Germline loops: CDR1 SQVTM, CDR2 ANQGSEA. The CDR3 length is 13 residues. With 2 bases clipped from V and 7 bases from J, the junction kept 6 bases outside the gene matches. The CDR3 DNA follows: TGCAGCGTTGAAAGGACAGGGCGTTCTGGCTACACCTTC. It yields the protein CSVERTGRSGYTF.

The V call is TRBV18, the J call TRBJ1-1; the D gene is possibly TRBD1 (5 bases). Germline V gives CDR1 KGHSH, CDR2 LQKENI. V shed 0 bases and J shed 5 bases, with 10 bases lying between them. The CDR3 extends over 14 amino acids. The CDR3 protein is CASSPPFAGTEAFF. Written as DNA, the CDR3 is TGTGCCAGCTCACCACCCTTTGCAGGGACTGAAGCTTTCTTT. Full variable domain (outside the CDR3, taken from reference TRBV18 and TRBJ1-1): NAGVMQNPRHLVRRRGQEARLRCSPMKGHSHVYWYRQLPEEGLKFMVYLQKENIIDESGMPKERFSAEFPKEGPSILRIQQVVRGDSAAYFCASSPPFAGTEAFFGQGTRLTVV.

V is TRBV10-1 and J is TRBJ1-1; D unclear. V dropped 3 bases and J dropped 0 bases, with 14 bases sitting between them. There are 16 residues in the CDR3. Germline V gene data show CDR1 as WNHNN and CDR2 as SYGVQD (reference sequence). The CDR3 spells CASSDREGFLNTEAFF. The CDR3 region has the DNA TGCGCCAGCAGTGATAGGGAGGGCTTTCTGAACACTGAAGCTTTCTTT.